A single sample is the source of the 4 T cell receptor beta chains below, sequenced in a study of T cell responses to AZD1222 COVID-19 vaccine. Repertoires were generated with immunoSEQ multiplex PCR, while TCRdb's copy carries only in-frame clones and drops some. Among some 180,000 clones, around 92% were seen once, and the ten largest hold more than 9%. This specimen was peripheral blood, taken on day 0 of AZD1222 vaccination. The source of these receptors is an adult in good health.

This clone was observed a single time. V usage is TRBV6-5 and J usage is TRBJ2-7, with TRBD1 as a possible D gene (6 bases). The V and J ends lost 6 bases and 1 base respectively, with 13 bases between them. Per germline, CDR1 MNHEY and CDR2 SVGAGI. The CDR3 loop spans 14 amino acids. In DNA form, the CDR3 reads TGTGCCAGCAGCACTCCAGGGGATTCCTACGAGCAGTACTTC. This sequence encodes CASSTPGDSYEQYF.

The chain uses TRBV6-5 and TRBJ1-4; perhaps TRBD1 as D (6 bases). CDR1 is MNHEY and CDR2 is SVGAGI in the germline V gene. V was cut by 5 bases and J by 4 bases, with 11 bases left in between. The CDR3 covers 14 residues. The CDR3 nucleotides are TGTGCCAGCAGTCCGGGACATCGTAATGAAAAACTGTTTTTT. As protein: CASSPGHRNEKLFF.

V gene TRBV6-5 combines with J gene TRBJ2-1; 10 bases agree with TRBD2. CDR1 and CDR2 from the germline V gene are MNHEY and SVGAGI. The CDR3 runs to 16 residues. V was clipped by 2 bases and J by 10 bases; unmatched bases: 11. The CDR3 reads CASSYTLAGEPREQFF. DNA of the CDR3: TGTGCCAGCAGTTACACCCTAGCGGGGGAGCCCAGGGAGCAGTTCTTC.

This clone was detected only a few times. This chain uses TRBV19 with TRBJ2-5, with TRBD2 identical over 8 bases. This CDR3 is 14 amino acids long. V was clipped by 4 bases and J by 2 bases; unmatched bases: 3. Germline loops: CDR1 LNHDA, CDR2 SQIVND (reference sequence). CDR3 amino acids: CASSKLAVQETQYF. Written as DNA, the CDR3 is TGTGCCAGTAGTAAACTAGCGGTACAAGAGACCCAGTACTTC.